Shown below are 8 T cell receptor beta chains from a single sample sequenced in a study of blood T cell repertoires in COVID-19. Sequencing was performed with immunoSEQ multiplex PCR; in TCRdb, only in-frame clones are kept and a portion is missing. The sample holds under 200,000 clones, approximately 80% seen once. Source material: peripheral blood. The origin of the receptors is a woman at least 80 years old with acute or convalescent COVID-19.

V and J are TRBV30 and TRBJ2-5; unclear D gene. V lost 3 bases and J 9 bases, leaving 14 bases between the germline ends. In germline, CDR1 is GTSNPN, CDR2 SVGIG (reference sequence). The CDR3 runs to 12 residues. The CDR3 region is CAWSTKDEAQYF. For the CDR3, the DNA is TGTGCCTGGAGCACAAAAGATGAGGCCCAGTACTTC.

This chain connects TRBV19 to TRBJ1-1, with D possibly being TRBD1 (6 bases). Germline V CDR1 and CDR2: LNHDA, SQIVND (reference sequence). Trimming took 4 bases from V and 7 from J, leaving 13 bases between them. The CDR3 sequence is 13 residues long. The CDR3 sequence is CASSTLDRFEAFF. The DNA of the CDR3 is TGTGCCAGTAGTACCCTAGACAGGTTTGAAGCTTTCTTT. Filled out from reference TRBV19 and TRBJ1-1, the complete variable domain reads DGGITQSPKYLFRKEGQNVTLSCEQNLNHDAMYWYRQDPGQGLRLIYYSQIVNDFQKGDIAEGYSVSREKKESFPLTVTSAQKNPTAFYLCASSTLDRFEAFFGQGTRLTVV.

V and J are TRBV18 and TRBJ1-1; D might be TRBD1 (6 bases). The CDR3 spans 15 residues. Germline-derived CDR1 and CDR2 are KGHSH and LQKENI. Between the trimmed V and J ends, which lost 3 bases and 9 bases, there was a span of 20 bases. The CDR3 DNA follows: TGTGCCAGCTCACCCCGTGGGACATACCCACGCCAAGCTTTCTTT. As protein: CASSPRGTYPRQAFF.

This clone was picked up one time. CDR3: CASSLRDRDNEQFF. The CDR3 nucleotides read TGTGCCAGCAGCCTCCGGGACAGGGACAATGAGCAGTTCTTC. This chain joins TRBV4-2 and TRBJ2-1; 9 nucleotides line up with TRBD1. The CDR3 has 14 residues. Germline V gene data show CDR1 as LGHNA and CDR2 as YNFKEQ. The V segment lost 4 bases and the J segment 5 bases; nucleotides outside the gene matches: 3.

The chain employs TRBV6-1 and TRBJ1-4; D might be TRBD1 (5 bases). The CDR3 has 14 amino acids. Germline V gene sequence: CDR1 MNHNS, CDR2 SASEGT. V lost 2 bases to trimming and J lost 4 bases, with 8 bases between them. The DNA for the CDR3 is TGTGCCAGCAGTGAAAACAGGAATAATGAAAAACTGTTTTTT. Protein sequence: CASSENRNNEKLFF.

The V call is TRBV7-9, the J call TRBJ2-3, with 13 bases fitting TRBD2. After removal of 4 bases from V and 2 bases from J, the junction contained 12 bases not matched to a gene. The germline gives CDR1 SEHNR, CDR2 FQNEAQ (reference sequence). The CDR3 covers 19 residues. The DNA for the CDR3 is TGTGCCAGCAGCTCACAACCGGGACTAGCGGGGAGGACCACAGATACGCAGTATTTT. This encodes CASSSQPGLAGRTTDTQYF.

This clone was observed at least ten times. The chain is built from TRBV3-1 (or the pseudogene TRBV3-2) and TRBJ2-5, with D unresolved. This CDR3 spans 14 amino acids. In germline, CDR1 is LGHDT, CDR2 YNNKEL (reference sequence). V dropped 0 bases and J dropped 3 bases, with 8 bases sitting between them. CDR3 sequence (DNA): TGTGCCAGCAGCCAAGACGAGAGTGAAGAGACCCAGTACTTC. Its protein is CASSQDESEETQYF.

This sequence joins TRBV5-4 and TRBJ1-2; D is unclear. The V end was cut by 1 base, the J end by 4 bases, with 14 bases between. There are 15 residues in the CDR3. The germline gives CDR1 SGHNT, CDR2 YYREEE (reference sequence). This chain's CDR3 is CASSLSSGYSYGYTF. The CDR3 region has the DNA TGTGCCAGCAGCTTGAGTTCGGGGTATAGCTATGGCTACACCTTC. The variable domain in full, with the rest retrieved from reference TRBV5-4 and TRBJ1-2, is ETGVTQSPTHLIKTRGQQVTLRCSSQSGHNTVSWYQQALGQGPQFIFQYYREEENGRGNFPPRFSGLQFPNYSSELNVNALELDDSALYLCASSLSSGYSYGYTFGSGTRLTVV.